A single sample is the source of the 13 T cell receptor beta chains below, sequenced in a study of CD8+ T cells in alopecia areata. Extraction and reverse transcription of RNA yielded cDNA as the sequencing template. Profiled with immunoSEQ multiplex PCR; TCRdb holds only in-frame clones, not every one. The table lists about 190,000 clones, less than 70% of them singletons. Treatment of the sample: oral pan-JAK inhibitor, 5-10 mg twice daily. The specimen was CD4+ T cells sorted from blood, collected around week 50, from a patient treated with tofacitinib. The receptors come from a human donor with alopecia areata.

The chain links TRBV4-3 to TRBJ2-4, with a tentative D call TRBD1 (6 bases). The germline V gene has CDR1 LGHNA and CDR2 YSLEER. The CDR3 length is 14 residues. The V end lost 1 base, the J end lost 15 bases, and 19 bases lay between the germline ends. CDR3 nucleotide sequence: TGCGCCAGCAGCCAAGGGGTAAGACAGGCCGCGGCGTACTTC. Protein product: CASSQGVRQAAAYF.

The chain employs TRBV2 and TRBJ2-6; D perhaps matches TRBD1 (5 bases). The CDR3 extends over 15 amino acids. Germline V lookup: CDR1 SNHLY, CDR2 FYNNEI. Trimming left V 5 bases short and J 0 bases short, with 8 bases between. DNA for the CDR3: TGTGCCAGCAGTCAAGACAGCTCTGGGGCCAACGTCCTGACTTTC. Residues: CASSQDSSGANVLTF.

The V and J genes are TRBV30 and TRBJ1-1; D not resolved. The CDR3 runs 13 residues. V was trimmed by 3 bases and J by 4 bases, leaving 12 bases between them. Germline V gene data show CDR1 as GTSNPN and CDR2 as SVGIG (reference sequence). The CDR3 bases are TGTGCCTGGAGGGGGTTGGAAGGCACTGAAGCTTTCTTT. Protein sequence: CAWRGLEGTEAFF.

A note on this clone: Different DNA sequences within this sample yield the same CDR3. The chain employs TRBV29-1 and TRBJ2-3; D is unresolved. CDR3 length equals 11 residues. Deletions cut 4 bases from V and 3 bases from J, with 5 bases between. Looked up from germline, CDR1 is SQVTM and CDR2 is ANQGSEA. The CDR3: CSVVITDTQYF. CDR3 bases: TGCAGCGTTGTAATAACAGATACGCAGTATTTT.

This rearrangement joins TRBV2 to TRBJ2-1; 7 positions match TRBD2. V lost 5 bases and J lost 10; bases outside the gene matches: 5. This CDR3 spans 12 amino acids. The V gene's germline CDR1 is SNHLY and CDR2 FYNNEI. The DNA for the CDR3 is TGTGCCAGCAGTAGACTAGCTAGAGAGCAGTTCTTC. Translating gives CASSRLAREQFF.

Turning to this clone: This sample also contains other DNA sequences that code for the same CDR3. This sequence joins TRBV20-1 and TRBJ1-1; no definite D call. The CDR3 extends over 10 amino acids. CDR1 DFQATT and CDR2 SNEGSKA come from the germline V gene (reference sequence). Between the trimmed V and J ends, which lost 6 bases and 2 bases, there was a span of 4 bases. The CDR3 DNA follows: TGCAGTGCCTCTAACACTGAAGCTTTCTTT. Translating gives CSASNTEAFF.

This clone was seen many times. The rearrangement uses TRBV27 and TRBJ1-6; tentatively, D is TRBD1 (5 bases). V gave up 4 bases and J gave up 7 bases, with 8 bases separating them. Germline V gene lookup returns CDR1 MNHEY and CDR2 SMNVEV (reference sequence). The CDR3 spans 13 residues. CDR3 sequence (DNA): TGTGCCAGCAGTTCCAGGGAAAATTCACCCCTCCACTTT. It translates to CASSSRENSPLHF.

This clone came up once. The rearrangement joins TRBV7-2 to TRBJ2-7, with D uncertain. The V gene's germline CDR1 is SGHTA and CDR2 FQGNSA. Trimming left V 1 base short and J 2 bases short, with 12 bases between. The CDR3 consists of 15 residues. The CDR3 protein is CASSLESSHPYEQYF. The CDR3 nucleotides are TGTGCCAGCAGCTTAGAGTCCAGCCACCCCTACGAGCAGTACTTC. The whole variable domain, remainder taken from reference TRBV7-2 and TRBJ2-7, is GAGVSQSPSNKVTEKGKDVELRCDPISGHTALYWYRQSLGQGLEFLIYFQGNSAPDKSGLPSDRFSAERTGGSVSTLTIQRTQQEDSAVYLCASSLESSHPYEQYFGPGTRLTVT.

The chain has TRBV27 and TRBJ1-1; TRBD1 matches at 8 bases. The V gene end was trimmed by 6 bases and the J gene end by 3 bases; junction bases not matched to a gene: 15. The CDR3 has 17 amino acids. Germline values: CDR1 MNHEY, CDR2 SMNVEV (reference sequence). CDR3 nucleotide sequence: TGTGCCAGCAGCTGGAGAAAGTCAGGGGGCCGGTACACTGAAGCTTTCTTT. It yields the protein CASSWRKSGGRYTEAFF.

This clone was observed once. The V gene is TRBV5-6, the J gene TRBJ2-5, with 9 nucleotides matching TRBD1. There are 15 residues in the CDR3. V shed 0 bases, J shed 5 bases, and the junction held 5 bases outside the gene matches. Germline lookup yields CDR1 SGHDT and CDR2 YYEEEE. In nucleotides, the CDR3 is TGTGCCAGCAGCTTGGAGGACAGGGGCGGGGAGACCCAGTACTTC. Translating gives CASSLEDRGGETQYF. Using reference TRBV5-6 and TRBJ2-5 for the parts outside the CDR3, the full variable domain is DAGVTQSPTHLIKTRGQQVTLRCSPKSGHDTVSWYQQALGQGPQFIFQYYEEEERQRGNFPDRFSGHQFPNYSSELNVNALLLGDSALYLCASSLEDRGGETQYFGPGTRLLVL.

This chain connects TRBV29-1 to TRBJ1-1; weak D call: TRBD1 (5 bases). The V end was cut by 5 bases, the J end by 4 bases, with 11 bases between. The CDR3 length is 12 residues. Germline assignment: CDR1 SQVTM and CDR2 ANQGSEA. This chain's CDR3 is CSVITGSTEAFF. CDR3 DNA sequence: TGCAGCGTTATAACAGGATCCACTGAAGCTTTCTTT. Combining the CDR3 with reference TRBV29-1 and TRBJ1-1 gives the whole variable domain SAVISQKPSRDICQRGTSLTIQCQVDSQVTMMFWYRQQPGQSLTLIATANQGSEATYESGFVIDKFPISRPNLTFSTLTVSNMSPEDSSIYLCSVITGSTEAFFGQGTRLTVV.

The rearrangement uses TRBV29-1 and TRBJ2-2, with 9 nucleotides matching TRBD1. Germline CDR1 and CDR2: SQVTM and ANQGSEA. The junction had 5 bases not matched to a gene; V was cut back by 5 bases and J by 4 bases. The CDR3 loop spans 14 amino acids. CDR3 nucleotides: TGCAGCGTTCCAAGGACAGGGGTCACCGGGGAGCTGTTTTTT. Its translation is CSVPRTGVTGELFF.

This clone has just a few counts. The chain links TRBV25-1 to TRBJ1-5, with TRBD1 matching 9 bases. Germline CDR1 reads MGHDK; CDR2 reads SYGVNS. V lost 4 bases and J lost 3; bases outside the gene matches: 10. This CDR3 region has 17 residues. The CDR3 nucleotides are TGTGCCAGCAGTGTCTCCGGGACAGGGCATGTCAATCAGCCCCAGCATTTT. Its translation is CASSVSGTGHVNQPQHF.